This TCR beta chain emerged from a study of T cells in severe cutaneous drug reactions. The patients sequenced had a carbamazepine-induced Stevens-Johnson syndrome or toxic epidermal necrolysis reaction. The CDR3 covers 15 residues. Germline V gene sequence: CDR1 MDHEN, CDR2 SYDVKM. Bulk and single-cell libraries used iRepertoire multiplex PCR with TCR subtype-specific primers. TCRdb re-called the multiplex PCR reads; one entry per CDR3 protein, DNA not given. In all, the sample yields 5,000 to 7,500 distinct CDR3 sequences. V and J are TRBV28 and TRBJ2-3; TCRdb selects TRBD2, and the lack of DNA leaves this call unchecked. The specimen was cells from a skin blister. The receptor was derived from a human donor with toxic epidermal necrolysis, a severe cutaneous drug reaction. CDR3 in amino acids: CASSLSAGEADTQYF.